One T cell receptor beta chain is described in this entry. The antigen remains unidentified. This likely stems from a read error, as it lies one base from a far larger clone. Data came from immunoSEQ multiplex PCR; TCRdb stores just in-frame clones and leaves some out. The sample shows more than 1 million clones, more than 75% of them seen only once. This sample was taken from a study of shared clonotypes between healthy human individuals. Overall study: Researchers assigned three CD4 naive, three CD4 memory, two CD8 naive and one CD8 memory plate to each donor.

General study findings and limits: The study found lower generation probabilities in non-shared clonotypes than in those shared by all four donors. There were few donors, and this limited the genetic and exposure-history diversity represented.

Partitioning of CD4+ cells yielded a CD45RA+ naive subset and a CD45RA-negative memory subset. Sample: memory CD4+ T cells from PBMCs. Regarding subset: CD45RA-negative fraction. The sequence derives from a young man in good health. Some clones in this sample may be carry-over from other donors' samples.

For the CDR3, the DNA is TGTGCCAGCAGGTGGATTAGCGGGAGTTCCGGGGAGCTGTTTTTT. Its translation: CASRWISGSSGELFF. The chain links TRBV2 to TRBJ2-2, with TRBD2 identical over 9 bases. The CDR3 covers 15 residues. With 6 bases clipped from V and 6 bases from J, the junction kept 8 bases outside the gene matches. Germline CDR1 and CDR2: SNHLY and FYNNEI.